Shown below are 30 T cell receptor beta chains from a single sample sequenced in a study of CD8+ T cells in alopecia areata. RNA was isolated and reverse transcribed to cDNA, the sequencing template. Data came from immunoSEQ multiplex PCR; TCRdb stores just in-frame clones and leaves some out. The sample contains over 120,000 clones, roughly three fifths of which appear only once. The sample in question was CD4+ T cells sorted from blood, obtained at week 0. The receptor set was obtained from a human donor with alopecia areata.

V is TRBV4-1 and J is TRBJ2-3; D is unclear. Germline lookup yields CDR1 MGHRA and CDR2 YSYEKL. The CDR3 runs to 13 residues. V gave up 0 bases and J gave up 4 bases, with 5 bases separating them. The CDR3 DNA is TGCGCCAGCAGCCAAGAGATGGCAGATACGCAGTATTTT. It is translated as CASSQEMADTQYF.

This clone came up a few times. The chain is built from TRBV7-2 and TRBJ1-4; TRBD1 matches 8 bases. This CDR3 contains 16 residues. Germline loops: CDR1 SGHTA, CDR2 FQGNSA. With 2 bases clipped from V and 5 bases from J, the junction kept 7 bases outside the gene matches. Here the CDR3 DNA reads TGTGCCAGCAGCTTAAGGCCAGGGGGCGCGAATGAAAAACTGTTTTTT. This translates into CASSLRPGGANEKLFF.

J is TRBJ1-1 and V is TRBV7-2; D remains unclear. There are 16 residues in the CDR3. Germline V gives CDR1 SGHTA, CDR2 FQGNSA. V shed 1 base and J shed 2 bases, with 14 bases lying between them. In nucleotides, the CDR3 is TGTGCCAGCAGCTTAGTGAGGCCTTCCGCTAACACTGAAGCTTTCTTT. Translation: CASSLVRPSANTEAFF.

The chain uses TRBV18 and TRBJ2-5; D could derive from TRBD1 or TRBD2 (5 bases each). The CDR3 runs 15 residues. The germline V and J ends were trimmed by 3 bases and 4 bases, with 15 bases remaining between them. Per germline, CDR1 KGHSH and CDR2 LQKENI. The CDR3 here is CASSPWDGVIETQYF. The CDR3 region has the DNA TGTGCCAGCTCACCCTGGGACGGGGTGATAGAGACCCAGTACTTC.

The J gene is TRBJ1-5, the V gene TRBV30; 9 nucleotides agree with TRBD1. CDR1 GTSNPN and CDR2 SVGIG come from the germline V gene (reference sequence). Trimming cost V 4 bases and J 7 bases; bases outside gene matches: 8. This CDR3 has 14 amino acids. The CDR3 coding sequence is TGTGCCTGGAATTCAGGGACAGGGCTGCAGCCCCAGCATTTT. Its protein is CAWNSGTGLQPQHF. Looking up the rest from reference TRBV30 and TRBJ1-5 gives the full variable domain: SQTIHQWPATLVQPVGSPLSLECTVEGTSNPNLYWYRQAAGRGLQLLFYSVGIGQISSEVPQNLSASRPQDRQFILSSKKLLLSDSGFYLCAWNSGTGLQPQHFGDGTRLSIL.

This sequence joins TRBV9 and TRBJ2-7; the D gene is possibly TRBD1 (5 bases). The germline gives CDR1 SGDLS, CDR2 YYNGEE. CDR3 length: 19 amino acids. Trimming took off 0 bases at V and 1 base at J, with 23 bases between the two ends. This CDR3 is CASSVATVYGHRTSYEQYF. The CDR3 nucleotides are TGTGCCAGCAGCGTAGCTACCGTCTATGGACATCGTACTTCCTACGAGCAGTACTTC.

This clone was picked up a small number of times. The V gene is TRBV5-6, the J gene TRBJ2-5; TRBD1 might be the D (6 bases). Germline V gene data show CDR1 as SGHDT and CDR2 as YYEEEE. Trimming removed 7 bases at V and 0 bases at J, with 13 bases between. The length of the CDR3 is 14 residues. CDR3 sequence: CASRPQGHQETQYF. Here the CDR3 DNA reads TGTGCCAGCCGACCACAGGGACACCAAGAGACCCAGTACTTC.

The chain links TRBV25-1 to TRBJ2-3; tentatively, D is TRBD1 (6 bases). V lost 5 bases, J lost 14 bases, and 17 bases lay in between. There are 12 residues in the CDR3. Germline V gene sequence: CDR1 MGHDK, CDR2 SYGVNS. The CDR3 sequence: CASSQQGVRLYF. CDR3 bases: TGTGCCAGCAGTCAACAGGGAGTTCGTCTGTATTTT. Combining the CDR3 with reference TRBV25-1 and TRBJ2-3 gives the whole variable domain EADIYQTPRYLVIGTGKKITLECSQTMGHDKMYWYQQDPGMELHLIHYSYGVNSTEKGDLSSESTVSRIRTEHFPLTLESARPSHTSQYLCASSQQGVRLYFGPGTRLTVL.

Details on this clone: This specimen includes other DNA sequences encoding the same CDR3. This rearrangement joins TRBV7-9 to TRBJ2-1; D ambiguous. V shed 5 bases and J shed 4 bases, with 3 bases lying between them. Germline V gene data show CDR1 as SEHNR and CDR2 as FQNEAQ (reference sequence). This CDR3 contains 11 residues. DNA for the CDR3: TGTGCCAGCAGCGGTTACAATGAGCAGTTCTTC. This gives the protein CASSGYNEQFF.

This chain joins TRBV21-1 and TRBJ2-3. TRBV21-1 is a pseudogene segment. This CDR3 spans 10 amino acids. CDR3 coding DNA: TGTGCCGTACCCTTGGATACGCAGTATTTT. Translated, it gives CAVPLDTQYF.

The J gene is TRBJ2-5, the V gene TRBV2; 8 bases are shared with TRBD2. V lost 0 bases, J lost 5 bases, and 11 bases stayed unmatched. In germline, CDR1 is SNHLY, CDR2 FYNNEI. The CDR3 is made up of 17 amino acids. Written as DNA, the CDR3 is TGTGCCAGCAGTGAAGCGCTTTCCGGGGGGGCACGGGAGACCCAGTACTTC. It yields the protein CASSEALSGGARETQYF.

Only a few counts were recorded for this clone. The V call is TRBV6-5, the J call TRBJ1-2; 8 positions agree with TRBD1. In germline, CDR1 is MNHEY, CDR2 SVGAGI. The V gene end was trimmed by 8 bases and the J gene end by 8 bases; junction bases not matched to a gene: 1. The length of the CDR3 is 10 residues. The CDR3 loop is CASGTGGYTF. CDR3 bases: TGTGCCAGCGGGACAGGAGGCTACACCTTC.

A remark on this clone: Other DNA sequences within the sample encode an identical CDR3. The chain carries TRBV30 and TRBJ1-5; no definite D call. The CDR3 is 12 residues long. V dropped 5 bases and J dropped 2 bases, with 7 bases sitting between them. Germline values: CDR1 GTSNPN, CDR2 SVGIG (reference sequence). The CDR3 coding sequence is TGTGCCTGGCGGTTGGGCAATCAGCCCCAGCATTTT. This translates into CAWRLGNQPQHF.

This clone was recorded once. The CDR3 reads CASRPRSGNSPLHF. CDR3 bases: TGTGCCAGCAGACCGCGGTCGGGTAATTCACCCCTCCACTTT. This sequence joins TRBV28 and TRBJ1-6; D is undetermined. Per germline, CDR1 MDHEN and CDR2 SYDVKM. The CDR3 consists of 14 residues. V lost 6 bases, J lost 6 bases, and 12 bases lay in between. Full variable domain (remainder filled in from reference TRBV28 and TRBJ1-6): DVKVTQSSRYLVKRTGEKVFLECVQDMDHENMFWYRQDPGLGLRLIYFSYDVKMKEKGDIPEGYSVSREKKERFSLILESASTNQTSMYLCASRPRSGNSPLHFGNGTRLTVT.

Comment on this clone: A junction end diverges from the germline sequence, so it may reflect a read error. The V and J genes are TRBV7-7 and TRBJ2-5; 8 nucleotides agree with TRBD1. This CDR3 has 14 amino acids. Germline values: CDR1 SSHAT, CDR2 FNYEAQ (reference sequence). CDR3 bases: TGTGCTAGCAGGAATCAGGGGGCAGGAGAGACCCAGTACTTC. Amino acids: CASRNQGAGETQYF.

The CDR3 DNA reads as TGTGCCTGGAGTGCATGGAGAGGGATTAATCAGCCCCAGCATTTT. Amino acid sequence: CAWSAWRGINQPQHF. This sequence joins TRBV30 and TRBJ1-5; D gene ambiguous. Trimming shortened V by 1 base and J by 4 bases, and 14 bases separated the two germline ends. This CDR3 contains 15 residues. Germline V lookup: CDR1 GTSNPN, CDR2 SVGIG (reference sequence).

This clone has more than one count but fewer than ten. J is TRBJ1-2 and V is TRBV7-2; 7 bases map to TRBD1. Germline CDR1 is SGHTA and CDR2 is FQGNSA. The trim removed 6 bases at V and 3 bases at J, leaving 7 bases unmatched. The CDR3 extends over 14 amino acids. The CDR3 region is CASRPQGWDYGYTF. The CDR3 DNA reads TGTGCCAGCAGGCCACAGGGGTGGGACTATGGCTACACCTTC.

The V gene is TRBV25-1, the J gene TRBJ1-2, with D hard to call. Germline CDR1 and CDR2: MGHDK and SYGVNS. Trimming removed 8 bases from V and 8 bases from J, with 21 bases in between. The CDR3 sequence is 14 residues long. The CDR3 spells CASQTPGGTMGYTF. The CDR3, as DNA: TGTGCCAGCCAAACCCCGGGCGGAACTATGGGCTACACCTTC.

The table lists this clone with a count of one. This chain's CDR3 is CSALAGARSGTGELFF. The CDR3 coding sequence is TGCAGCGCCCTAGCGGGGGCCCGCTCTGGGACTGGGGAGCTGTTTTTT. The chain links TRBV29-1 to TRBJ2-2; 10 nucleotides match TRBD2. CDR3 size: 16 residues. V dropped 7 bases and J dropped 8; count of bases not matched to a gene: 16. CDR1 is SQVTM and CDR2 is ANQGSEA in the germline V gene.

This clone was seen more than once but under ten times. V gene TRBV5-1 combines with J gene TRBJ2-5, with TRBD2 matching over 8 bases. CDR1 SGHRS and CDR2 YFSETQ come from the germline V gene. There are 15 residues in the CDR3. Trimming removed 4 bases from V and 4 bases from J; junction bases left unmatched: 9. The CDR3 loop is CASSDGLAGIETQYF. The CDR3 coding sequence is TGCGCCAGCAGCGACGGTCTAGCGGGCATAGAGACCCAGTACTTC.

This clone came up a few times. In nucleotides, the CDR3 is TGTGCCTGGAGCGTTCCGGGCTCTAGCATTCAGTACTTC. This codes for CAWSVPGSSIQYF. The J gene is TRBJ2-4, the V gene TRBV30; D unclear. The CDR3 has 13 amino acids. Per the germline V gene, CDR1 is GTSNPN and CDR2 is SVGIG (reference sequence). Trimming took off 3 bases at V and 9 bases at J, with 15 bases between the two ends.

Here the CDR3 DNA reads TGCGCCAGCAGCCAAGATTGGACTAGCGGGGGTGGTACCAAAAACATTCAGTACTTC. It yields the protein CASSQDWTSGGGTKNIQYF. V is TRBV4-3 and J is TRBJ2-4, with 13 positions matching TRBD2. V dropped 0 bases and J dropped 2; count of bases not matched to a gene: 7. CDR3 length: 19 amino acids. CDR1 and CDR2 (germline): LGHNA, YSLEER.

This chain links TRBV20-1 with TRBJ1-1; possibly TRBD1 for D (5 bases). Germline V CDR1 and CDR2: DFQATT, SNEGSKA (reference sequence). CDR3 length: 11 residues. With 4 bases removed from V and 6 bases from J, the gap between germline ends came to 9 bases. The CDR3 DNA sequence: TGCAGTGCTACTACAGGTTCTGAAGCTTTCTTT. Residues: CSATTGSEAFF.

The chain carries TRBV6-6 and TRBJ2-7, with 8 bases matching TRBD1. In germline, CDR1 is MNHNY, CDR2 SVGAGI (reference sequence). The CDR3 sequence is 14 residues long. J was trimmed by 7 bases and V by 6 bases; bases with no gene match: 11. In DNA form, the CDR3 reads TGTGCCAGCAGAGCCGGACAGGGCTTGAGGGAGCAGTACTTC. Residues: CASRAGQGLREQYF.

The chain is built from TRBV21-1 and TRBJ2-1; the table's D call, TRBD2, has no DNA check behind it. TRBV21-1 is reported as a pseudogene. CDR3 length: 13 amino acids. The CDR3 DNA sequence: TGTGCCAGCACCCTGAGGCCCTACAATGAGCAGTTCTTC. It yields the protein CASTLRPYNEQFF.

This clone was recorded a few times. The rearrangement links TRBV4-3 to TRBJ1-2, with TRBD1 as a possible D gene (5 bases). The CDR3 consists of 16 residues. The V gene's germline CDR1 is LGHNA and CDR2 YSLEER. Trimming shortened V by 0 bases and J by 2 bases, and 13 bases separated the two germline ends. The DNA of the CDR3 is TGCGCCAGCAGCCAAGATGGGACTCCAGGGAACTATGGCTACACCTTC. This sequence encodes CASSQDGTPGNYGYTF.

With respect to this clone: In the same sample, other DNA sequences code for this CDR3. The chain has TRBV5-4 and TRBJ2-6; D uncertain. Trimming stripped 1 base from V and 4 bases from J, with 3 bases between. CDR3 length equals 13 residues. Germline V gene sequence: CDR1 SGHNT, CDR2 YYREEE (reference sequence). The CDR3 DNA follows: TGTGCCAGCAGCTTGCGAGGGGCCAACGTCCTGACTTTC. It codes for CASSLRGANVLTF.

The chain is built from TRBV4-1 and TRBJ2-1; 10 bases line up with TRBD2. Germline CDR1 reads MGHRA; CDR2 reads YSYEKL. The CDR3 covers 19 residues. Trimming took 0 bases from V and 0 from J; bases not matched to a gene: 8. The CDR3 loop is CASSQDPSGGLSSYNEQFF. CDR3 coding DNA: TGCGCCAGCAGCCAAGATCCTAGCGGGGGTTTGAGCTCCTACAATGAGCAGTTCTTC.

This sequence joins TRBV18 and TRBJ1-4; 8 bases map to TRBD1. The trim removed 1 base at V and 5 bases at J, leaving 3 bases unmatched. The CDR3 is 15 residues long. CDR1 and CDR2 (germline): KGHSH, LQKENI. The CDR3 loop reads CASSPRTGLNEKLFF. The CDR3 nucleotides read TGTGCCAGCTCACCACGGACAGGGTTGAATGAAAAACTGTTTTTT. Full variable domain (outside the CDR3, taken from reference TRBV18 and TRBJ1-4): NAGVMQNPRHLVRRRGQEARLRCSPMKGHSHVYWYRQLPEEGLKFMVYLQKENIIDESGMPKERFSAEFPKEGPSILRIQQVVRGDSAAYFCASSPRTGLNEKLFFGSGTQLSVL.

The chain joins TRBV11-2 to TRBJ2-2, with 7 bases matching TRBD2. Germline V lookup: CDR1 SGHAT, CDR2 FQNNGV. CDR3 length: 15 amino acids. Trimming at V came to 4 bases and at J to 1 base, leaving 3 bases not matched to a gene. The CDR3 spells CASSSLARNTGELFF. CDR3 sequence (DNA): TGTGCCAGCAGCTCACTAGCGAGGAACACCGGGGAGCTGTTTTTT.